A selection of T cell receptor beta chains follows, all from one sample in a study of glioma-infiltrating T cells after dendritic cell vaccination. Clones were sequenced by immunoSEQ multiplex PCR, and TCRdb holds only the in-frame ones, with some missing. The sample yields 75,000 to 95,000 clones, 70% to 90% seen once. The sequenced sample was blood, obtained after dendritic cell vaccination. All receptors come from a human donor with glioblastoma. CDR3s include the opening cysteine and the closing phenylalanine or tryptophan. The D gene is left open where the match is weak. Size is omitted from some rows. Given values are once, few, many or a class for expanded clones.

size,J,V,D,CDR3,DNA
.,TRBJ1-2,TRBV11-3,TRBD1,CASSQGDYGYTF,TGTGCCAGCAGCCAGGGGGACTATGGCTACACCTTC
.,TRBJ1-3,TRBV7-2,.,CASSLYWGPGNTIYF,TGTGCCAGCAGCTTGTACTGGGGGCCTGGAAACACCATATATTTT
medium-sized,TRBJ1-2,TRBV15,.,CATSRDKIGGAF,TGTGCCACCAGCAGAGATAAGATCGGAGGGGCTTTC
.,TRBJ2-3,TRBV4-1,.,CASSQDMARATDTQYF,TGCGCCAGCAGCCAAGATATGGCCAGGGCCACAGATACGCAGTATTTT
once,TRBJ2-5,TRBV29-1,TRBD2,CSVVSIAGYQETQYF,TGCAGCGTTGTTTCTATAGCGGGGTACCAAGAGACCCAGTACTTC
.,TRBJ2-1,TRBV5-1,TRBD2,CASSLLTSGGNEQFF,TGCGCCAGCAGCTTACTGACTAGCGGGGGCAATGAGCAGTTCTTC
.,TRBJ1-4,TRBV27,.,CASSLFGVTGYEKLFF,TGTGCCAGCAGTTTATTTGGGGTTACGGGGTATGAAAAACTGTTTTTT
.,TRBJ2-5,TRBV5-8,TRBD2,CASSLSGRTQETQYF,TGTGCCAGCAGCCTTAGCGGGAGGACCCAAGAGACCCAGTACTTC
.,TRBJ2-3,TRBV18,TRBD1,CASSPPRQGEADTQYF,TGTGCCAGCTCACCACCCCGACAGGGCGAGGCAGATACGCAGTATTTT
.,TRBJ2-3,TRBV5-1,.,CASGQSMVTDTQYF,TGCGCCAGTGGACAGTCAATGGTCACAGATACGCAGTATTTT
.,TRBJ2-1,TRBV2,.,CASSNEGDEQFF,TGTGCCAGCAGTAACGAGGGGGATGAGCAGTTCTTC
.,TRBJ1-6,TRBV2,TRBD1,CASSDPPGQGYNSPLHF,TGTGCCAGCAGTGACCCACCAGGACAGGGCTATAATTCACCCCTCCACTTT
.,TRBJ2-5,TRBV7-2,.,CASSLGYGIEKTQYF,TGTGCCAGCAGCTTAGGATACGGGATTGAGAAGACCCAGTACTTC
few,TRBJ1-1,TRBV7-6,.,CASSNRANTEAFF,TGTGCCAGCAGCAACAGGGCGAACACTGAAGCTTTCTTT